This record covers a single TCR beta chain. Germline V gene lookup returns CDR1 SEHNR and CDR2 FQNEAQ (reference sequence). The trim removed 3 bases at V and 10 bases at J, leaving 6 bases unmatched. The CDR3 is 14 residues long. This sample is drawn from a study of blood T cell repertoires in COVID-19. Study at large: T cells, B-cell-depleted T cells, or PBMCs provided the cDNA or gDNA that served as material.

Profiling relied on immunoSEQ multiplex PCR, and the TCRdb table lists in-frame clones only, not all of them. Of some 150,000 clones in the sample, 80% to 90% were seen once. Participants, 18 to 89 years old, spanned some 23 US areas. Which cohort a participant joined came from the clinical history participants gave. Symptom resolution, clearance, or two negative PCRs marked the recovered donors of Cohort 3. This chain connects TRBV7-9 to TRBJ1-6; 7 nucleotides align to TRBD1. The sequenced sample consisted of PBMCs or T cells enriched from blood (not recorded which). The clonotype was recovered from a man aged 45-65 years who had recovered from COVID-19. The CDR3 region is CASSFVQGGSPLHF. The CDR3, as DNA: TGTGCCAGCAGCTTCGTCCAGGGGGGCTCACCCCTCCACTTT.